This T cell receptor beta chain stems from a study of shared clonotypes between healthy human individuals. Study-level background: Every donor yielded three CD4 naive, three CD4 memory, two CD8 naive and one CD8 memory plate.

Study-wide results and limits: Naive CD4 clonotypes overlapped across a handful of donors at about 5%. Inspection by rarefaction showed sorted-subset sequencing to be incomplete despite large depth.

The ends were cut back, 0 bases at V and 0 bases at J, with 13 bases in the middle. The germline V gene has CDR1 SGHAT and CDR2 FQNNGV. This CDR3 has 17 residues. Worth noting for this clone: Antigen specificity is unknown.

The genomic DNA of each subset was split evenly across several immunoSEQ plates. Profiling relied on immunoSEQ multiplex PCR, and the TCRdb table lists in-frame clones only, not all of them. The profile covers some 690,000 clones, with roughly 88% appearing a single time and roughly 36% taken by the ten largest. This TCR was sampled from a man younger than 30 in good health. Some clones in this sample may be carry-over from other donors' samples. Sequencing input: memory CD8+ T cells from PBMCs. Noted subset: CD45RO+ cells pooled with CCR7-negative TemRA cells. The chain carries TRBV11-2 and TRBJ2-3; TRBD2 is a possible D gene (5 bases). The CDR3 DNA reads TGTGCCAGCAGCTTAGAGACGGGGATCACGAGCACAGATACGCAGTATTTT. Its translation is CASSLETGITSTDTQYF.